Below are 22 T cell receptor beta chains sequenced from a single sample in a study of blood T cell repertoires in COVID-19. The repertoire was sequenced with immunoSEQ multiplex PCR; TCRdb's copy has only in-frame clones and lacks some. The sample lists more than 200,000 clones; roughly 90% were seen once. The specimen was PBMCs or T cells enriched from blood (not recorded which). Receptor source: a woman younger than 45 with acute COVID-19.

The rearrangement links TRBV10-1 to TRBJ2-1; 9 bases match TRBD2. The CDR3 length is 16 residues. CDR1 is WNHNN, CDR2 SYGVQD, per germline (reference sequence). Germline trimming cut 6 bases from V and 13 bases from J; bases unmatched to any gene: 19. The CDR3 DNA reads as TGCGCCAGCAGCAGTCAGACTGGAGCGGGGGGCCAGTCACAGTTCTTC. This gives the protein CASSSQTGAGGQSQFF.

V is TRBV27 and J is TRBJ2-7; tentatively, D is TRBD1 (5 bases). CDR3 length equals 15 residues. CDR1 MNHEY and CDR2 SMNVEV come from the germline V gene (reference sequence). V gave up 2 bases and J gave up 2 bases, with 13 bases separating them. CDR3 DNA: TGTGCCAGCAGTTTAGGCCAGGGAAAGACCTACGAGCAGTACTTC. This encodes CASSLGQGKTYEQYF.

The chain joins TRBV7-9 to TRBJ1-2, with 7 bases fitting TRBD1. The ends lost 5 bases at V and 3 bases at J; junction bases unmatched: 6. The germline CDR1 and CDR2 sequences are SEHNR and FQNEAQ (reference sequence). The CDR3 extends over 14 amino acids. The CDR3 is CASSPRTGDYGYTF. CDR3 sequence (DNA): TGTGCCAGCAGCCCGAGGACAGGTGACTATGGCTACACCTTC. The full variable domain, its missing parts supplied by reference TRBV7-9 and TRBJ1-2, is DTGVSQNPRHKITKRGQNVTFRCDPISEHNRLYWYRQTLGQGPEFLTYFQNEAQLEKSRLLSDRFSAERPKGSFSTLEIQRTEQGDSAMYLCASSPRTGDYGYTFGSGTRLTVV.

The chain carries TRBV6-5 and TRBJ1-2; 11 bases are shared with TRBD1. V was clipped by 0 bases and J by 14 bases; unmatched bases: 8. The CDR3 length is 14 residues. Germline V CDR1 and CDR2: MNHEY, SVGAGI. The chain's CDR3 is CASSYSGQGAGETF. The CDR3 DNA follows: TGTGCCAGCAGTTACTCCGGACAGGGGGCAGGGGAAACCTTC.

The chain joins TRBV18 to TRBJ1-1, with TRBD1 as a possible D gene (6 bases). V lost 6 bases and J lost 0, with 14 bases in between. The CDR3 contains 15 residues. CDR1 and CDR2 (germline): KGHSH, LQKENI. CDR3 bases: TGTGCCAGCTCTACCGGGGGGGGCATGAACACTGAAGCTTTCTTT. It yields the protein CASSTGGGMNTEAFF. Variable domain in full (rest from reference TRBV18 and TRBJ1-1): NAGVMQNPRHLVRRRGQEARLRCSPMKGHSHVYWYRQLPEEGLKFMVYLQKENIIDESGMPKERFSAEFPKEGPSILRIQQVVRGDSAAYFCASSTGGGMNTEAFFGQGTRLTVV.

This chain joins TRBV29-1 and TRBJ2-3, with a possible D match to TRBD1 (5 bases). The CDR3 consists of 14 residues. Germline values: CDR1 SQVTM, CDR2 ANQGSEA. The V end lost 4 bases, the J end lost 5 bases, and 16 bases lay between the germline ends. The CDR3 loop reads CSVVWQGYRDTQYF. DNA for the CDR3: TGCAGCGTTGTCTGGCAGGGTTATAGAGATACGCAGTATTTT.

The V gene is TRBV29-1, the J gene TRBJ1-5, with D uncertain. The CDR3 length is 17 residues. Trimming pared 2 bases from V and 4 bases from J, leaving 21 bases between. The germline gives CDR1 SQVTM, CDR2 ANQGSEA. CDR3 DNA: TGCAGCGTTGAACGCAGGTCCACCCAGGTCCCTAATCAGCCCCAGCATTTT. It codes for CSVERRSTQVPNQPQHF.

This clone came up once. The chain combines TRBV14 with TRBJ2-7, with D possibly being TRBD2 (7 bases). Germline V gene lookup returns CDR1 SGHDN and CDR2 FVKESK. V was pared by 4 bases and J by 2 bases, with 15 bases between. The CDR3 contains 15 residues. The CDR3 coding sequence is TGTGCCAGCAGCCCTTTCGGGGGGCCCGCCTACGAGCAGTACTTC. It codes for CASSPFGGPAYEQYF.

A word on this clone: An end of the junction does not agree with germline; a read error may underlie this. The genes are TRBV13 and TRBJ1-6; 7 nucleotides line up with TRBD1. The CDR3 covers 17 residues. Per the germline V gene, CDR1 is PRHDT and CDR2 is FYEKMQ (reference sequence). CDR3 in DNA: TGTGCCAGCAGGCGCTCATCAGCGGACAGGAACCCCCTAAGAACCTTCTTT. It specifies CASRRSSADRNPLRTFF.

The chain couples TRBV4-3 to TRBJ2-7; tentatively, D is TRBD1 (6 bases). The CDR3 totals 16 residues. Trimming took 0 bases from V and 6 from J, leaving 18 bases between them. CDR1 LGHNA and CDR2 YSLEER come from the germline V gene. DNA for the CDR3: TGCGCCAGCAGCCAAGATGTGTCCCCAGGGGCTGGCGAGCAGTACTTC. Residues: CASSQDVSPGAGEQYF.

This chain joins TRBV7-9 and TRBJ2-1; 7 nucleotides line up with TRBD1. This CDR3 is 11 amino acids long. The V gene end was trimmed by 5 bases and the J gene end by 13 bases; junction bases not matched to a gene: 5. CDR1 and CDR2 from the germline V gene are SEHNR and FQNEAQ (reference sequence). The CDR3 DNA reads as TGTGCCAGCAGCCTGGGGACAGATCAGTTCTTC. This encodes CASSLGTDQFF.

The CDR3 reads CASSPRDRVKAGELFF. Here the CDR3 DNA reads TGTGCCAGCAGCCCGCGGGACAGGGTCAAGGCCGGGGAGCTGTTTTTT. This chain connects TRBV16 to TRBJ2-2; 9 bases map to TRBD1. In germline, CDR1 is KGHSY, CDR2 FQNENV. V gave up 4 bases and J gave up 6 bases; unmatched junction bases: 9. The CDR3 sequence is 16 residues long.

This chain connects TRBV18 to TRBJ1-6; TRBD1 matches at 7 bases. Germline V gene lookup returns CDR1 KGHSH and CDR2 LQKENI. V gave up 4 bases and J gave up 8 bases; unmatched junction bases: 11. CDR3 size: 16 residues. The CDR3 DNA follows: TGTGCCAGCTCACAAGTAAACAGGGGTGTCGATTCACCCCTCCACTTT. This translates into CASSQVNRGVDSPLHF.

The chain is built from TRBV6-2 or TRBV6-3 and TRBJ2-1; the match to TRBD2 covers 13 bases. The junction had 5 bases not matched to a gene; V was cut back by 5 bases and J by 4 bases. Germline V lookup: CDR1 MNHEY, CDR2 SVGEGT. The CDR3 extends over 16 amino acids. This CDR3 is CASSVLAGGVYNEQFF. CDR3 nucleotides: TGTGCCAGCAGTGTACTAGCGGGGGGGGTATACAATGAGCAGTTCTTC.

This clone was seen only a few times. This chain links TRBV6-6 with TRBJ2-2; TRBD2 agrees at 9 bases. The CDR3 is 17 amino acids. V shed 5 bases and J 4 bases; nucleotides not matched to a gene: 11. Germline V gene sequence: CDR1 MNHNY, CDR2 SVGAGI (reference sequence). CDR3: CASSPWTSVRLTGELFF. The CDR3 DNA reads TGTGCCAGCAGTCCTTGGACTAGCGTCCGCCTCACCGGGGAGCTGTTTTTT.

The CDR3 loop reads CASTLTGEGNQPQHF. The CDR3 DNA reads as TGTGCCAGCACACTGACGGGGGAAGGCAATCAGCCCCAGCATTTT. This rearrangement joins TRBV6-5 to TRBJ1-5, with D possibly being TRBD1 (5 bases). V lost 7 bases and J 2 bases, leaving 15 bases between the germline ends. The CDR3 spans 15 residues. Germline CDR1 and CDR2: MNHEY and SVGAGI.

The genes are TRBV19 and TRBJ2-2, with a tentative D call TRBD2 (5 bases). This CDR3 spans 15 amino acids. V was clipped by 7 bases and J by 1 base, with 13 bases between them. Germline loops: CDR1 LNHDA, CDR2 SQIVND (reference sequence). Written as DNA, the CDR3 is TGTGCCAGTACCATTCGCGGGCAGAACACCGGGGAGCTGTTTTTT. Translated, it gives CASTIRGQNTGELFF.

V and J are TRBV5-4 and TRBJ1-2; TRBD1 is a possible D gene (5 bases). Deletions cut 1 base from V and 2 bases from J, with 12 bases between. This CDR3 is built from 15 residues. CDR1 is SGHNT and CDR2 is YYREEE in the germline V gene (reference sequence). The CDR3 nucleotides are TGTGCCAGCAGCTTGACCGGGGGTCGAAACTATGGCTACACCTTC. Translating it yields CASSLTGGRNYGYTF. Drawing the rest from reference TRBV5-4 and TRBJ1-2, the complete variable domain is ETGVTQSPTHLIKTRGQQVTLRCSSQSGHNTVSWYQQALGQGPQFIFQYYREEENGRGNFPPRFSGLQFPNYSSELNVNALELDDSALYLCASSLTGGRNYGYTFGSGTRLTVV.

The chain joins TRBV2 to TRBJ2-1; possible D gene TRBD2, 6 bases. V was cut by 8 bases and J by 3 bases, with 11 bases left in between. The length of the CDR3 is 13 residues. Germline V CDR1 and CDR2: SNHLY, FYNNEI. CDR3 residues: CASQGLHYNEQFF. The CDR3 coding sequence is TGTGCCAGCCAGGGACTCCACTACAATGAGCAGTTCTTC. The whole variable domain, filled in from reference TRBV2 and TRBJ2-1, reads EPEVTQTPSHQVTQMGQEVILRCVPISNHLYFYWYRQILGQKVEFLVSFYNNEISEKSEIFDDQFSVERPDGSNFTLKIRSTKLEDSAMYFCASQGLHYNEQFFGPGTRLTVL.

This chain joins TRBV19 and TRBJ1-2; D uncertain. Germline V CDR1 and CDR2: LNHDA, SQIVND (reference sequence). This CDR3 is built from 12 residues. The V gene lost 8 bases and the J gene lost 6 bases, with 13 bases spanning the gap. The CDR3 DNA reads TGTGCCAGTTGGGAGCAAACGAATGGCTACACCTTC. It specifies CASWEQTNGYTF.

The chain links TRBV25-1 to TRBJ1-1, with D possibly matching TRBD1 (5 bases). Looked up from germline, CDR1 is MGHDK and CDR2 is SYGVNS. The CDR3 is 16 residues long. Trimming cost V 0 bases and J 2 bases, with 13 bases left between them. CDR3 nucleotides: TGTGCCAGCAGTGAATATGGGCAGGGATTTAACACTGAAGCTTTCTTT. Its protein product is CASSEYGQGFNTEAFF. Full variable domain (rest looked up from reference TRBV25-1 and TRBJ1-1): EADIYQTPRYLVIGTGKKITLECSQTMGHDKMYWYQQDPGMELHLIHYSYGVNSTEKGDLSSESTVSRIRTEHFPLTLESARPSHTSQYLCASSEYGQGFNTEAFFGQGTRLTVV.

The chain combines TRBV7-2 with TRBJ2-3; D gene ambiguous. V lost 5 bases, J lost 6 bases, and 6 bases lay in between. The CDR3 is made up of 11 amino acids. Germline CDR1 reads SGHTA; CDR2 reads FQGNSA. The CDR3, as DNA: TGTGCCAGCAGCCTATCGGATACGCAGTATTTT. It yields the protein CASSLSDTQYF.